This T cell receptor (beta chain) was retrieved from a study of metastatic and nonmetastatic thyroid tumors. Study-wide background: Blood and tumor or nodule tissue repertoires from malignant and benign thyroid patients were compared.

Authors' processing steps: The study built a papillary thyroid cancer distant-metastasis classifier from CDR3 differences across clinicopathological groups. MiXCR reprocessed the PCR reads for TCRdb. None of the V and J calls come from the authors' own analysis; TCRdb made them. Among about 5,500 clones, around a third were seen once, and the ten largest hold around 17%. The study, taken as a whole, reports: Malignant thyroid tumors reportedly had TCR beta diversity that was significantly higher than in benign nodules, in blood and tumor.

V lost 0 bases and J 12 bases, leaving 12 bases between the germline ends. The CDR3 runs 11 residues. Germline values: CDR1 GTSNPN, CDR2 SVGIG (reference sequence). Not a single patient had been given any form of treatment at any point before undergoing thyroid surgery. This clone has just a few counts. Its specificity is not known. The chain is built from TRBV30 and TRBJ2-7; no clear D gene. The source is a male donor with papillary thyroid cancer or a benign thyroid nodule (not recorded which). Some clones in this sample may be carry-over from other donors' samples. Sequencing was performed on tumor tissue. The CDR3 sequence: CAWSVERTPYF. The CDR3 DNA reads TGTGCCTGGAGTGTTGAACGGACCCCGTACTTC.